Here is one T cell receptor (beta chain) with its context. Its binding antigen is unknown. No base qualities exist here, and no much larger clone lies one base off it. In Seattle, one collaborating source enrolled patients while the infection was active and tracked those patients longitudinally over the course of disease. Each collaborating institution followed its own protocols to collect whole blood in K2EDTA tubes. Collaborator samples were shipped for TCRbeta analysis as frozen whole blood, isolated PBMCs, or DNA extracted from either sample type. The data derive from a study of blood T cell repertoires in COVID-19 (dated by TCRdb to the early 2020s). Regarding the research as a whole: Samples covering the acute and convalescent phases of COVID-19 were provided by collaborators in the United States, Italy and Spain. The material from the prospective study consisted of cDNA or gDNA derived from T cells, B-cell-depleted T cells, or PBMCs. Deeply sampled blood TCRbeta repertoires from subjects exposed to, actively infected with, or recovered from COVID-19 were included in the dataset. The repertoires were released in a freely available public database meant as a resource for research on the immune response to SARS-CoV-2. Samples came from the ongoing ImmuneRACE study (first 160 participants) plus 1,254 subjects from 6 global collaborators. The sample metadata nearly always contained a de-identified subject ID, COVID-19 status, age in years and sex. Where available, HLA class I and class II types were obtained from metadata supplied by the sample provider rather than from assay-based typing. Overall study results and their limits: The amount of clinical and demographic metadata varied by source and participant and was provided uncurated.

Inclusive of the bounding cysteine and phenylalanine, the CDR3 is 13 residues long. This entry keeps only the CDR3 DNA: 39 bases, framed from base 1. The germline V gene (reference sequence) supplies CDR1 SEHNR and CDR2 FQNEAQ. The immunoSEQ Assay, a bias-controlled multiplex PCR, was used to amplify TCRbeta CDR3 regions from genomic DNA. The study's processing was this. The number of nucleated cells in each sample was estimated from the amplification of reference gene primers within the assay. To quantify the absolute abundance of each unique TCRbeta CDR3 rearrangement, sequence reads were collapsed and filtered. For each sample, productive Simpson clonality was calculated by taking the square root of Simpson's diversity index across productive rearrangements. TCRdb took this table from immuneACCESS and kept in-frame rearrangements with V and J called. Such tables lack part of the clones; where checked against another copy, unresolved V genes explain under half of the gap, and the rest is unexplained. That table furnishes V, J and clone size, whereas the DNA furnished D and trimming. This sample is represented by 150,000 or so clones; roughly 88% of them were singletons. The ten largest make up about 8% of the sample.

Sequencing used peripheral blood. This TCR came from a woman aged 60-75 years with COVID-19, enrolled during active disease. The chain was built from TRBV7-9 and TRBJ2-2; the D gene is unclear. The CDR3 protein: CSLEIRNTGELFF. The nucleotide sequence reads TGTAGCCTGGAGATCCGGAACACCGGGGAGCTGTTTTTT.